This entry lists 23 T cell receptor beta chains sequenced from one sample in a study of neurological immune-mediated disorders. TCRdb ran MiXCR on the 5' RACE reads and lists one entry per CDR3 protein. Seen here are some 38,000 distinct CDR3 sequences, around 10% observed once, and the top ten hold about 4%. Time point meaning: technical triplicate 1. Material: PBMCs. These receptors all stem from a man in his fifties or sixties with HTLV-1-associated myelopathy (HAM/TSP).

By frequency in the sample, this clonotype is large (0.1 to 1%). This sequence joins TRBV7-2 and TRBJ1-5; no firm D call. V was pared by 3 bases and J by 2 bases, with 2 bases between. The CDR3 sequence is 12 residues long. Germline lookup yields CDR1 SGHTA and CDR2 FQGNSA. CDR3 sequence reads: CASSFGNQPQHF. CDR3 sequence (DNA): TGTGCCAGCAGCTTTGGCAATCAGCCCCAGCATTTT.

This clonotype was seen repeatedly, ten times or more. The V gene is TRBV4-2, the J gene TRBJ2-4, with 13 bases lining up with TRBD2. Trimming cost V 0 bases and J 8 bases; bases outside gene matches: 4. CDR3 size: 16 residues. Germline CDR1 is LGHNA and CDR2 is YNFKEQ. In DNA form, the CDR3 reads TGTGCCAGCAGCCAAGAACTAGCGGGAGGGTATGACATTCAGTACTTC. It codes for CASSQELAGGYDIQYF.

This clonotype was found many times. The rearrangement uses TRBV20-1 and TRBJ1-1, with D perhaps TRBD1 (6 bases). V was trimmed by 7 bases and J by 0 bases, leaving 18 bases between them. Germline V CDR1 and CDR2: DFQATT, SNEGSKA (reference sequence). The CDR3 runs to 15 residues. The CDR3 coding sequence is TGCAGTGGGGCAGGGGCCTTGAGGATGAACACTGAAGCTTTCTTT. This translates into CSGAGALRMNTEAFF.

This clonotype was seen ten or more times. The chain links TRBV12-3 or TRBV12-4 to TRBJ2-4, with D unclear. The CDR3 runs 14 residues. Trimming cost V 5 bases and J 4 bases, with 12 bases left between them. The CDR3 is CASSPNPGKNIQYF. CDR3 bases: TGTGCCAGCAGTCCGAACCCCGGGAAAAACATTCAGTACTTC.

This clonotype was observed at least ten times. The DNA of the CDR3 is TGCAGTGCTCGTCCCGCTGCCAGTTGGGACAGGGGTTCCTACGAGCAGTACTTC. As protein: CSARPAASWDRGSYEQYF. The chain links TRBV20-1 to TRBJ2-7; TRBD1 matches at 10 bases. Germline V gene lookup returns CDR1 DFQATT and CDR2 SNEGSKA (reference sequence). With 5 bases clipped from V and 1 base from J, the junction kept 17 bases outside the gene matches. This CDR3 is built from 18 residues.

The gene calls are TRBV13 and TRBJ2-7; TRBD2 aligns across 12 bases. This CDR3 spans 14 amino acids. The V segment lost 4 bases and the J segment 6 bases; nucleotides outside the gene matches: 4. The germline gives CDR1 PRHDT, CDR2 FYEKMQ (reference sequence). CDR3 loop: CASSSSGRAFEQYF. The CDR3 region has the DNA TGTGCCAGCAGCTCTAGCGGGAGGGCCTTCGAGCAGTACTTC.

This clonotype was counted a few times. The rearrangement joins TRBV5-1 to TRBJ1-1; D is perhaps TRBD1 (6 bases). Trimming removed 7 bases at V and 1 base at J, with 35 bases between. The CDR3 runs to 21 residues. Germline CDR1 SGHRS, CDR2 YFSETQ. CDR3 nucleotide sequence: TGCGCCAGCTCCCCTCTTGACAGGTATTTTTTAACCCGGGTCGGGAACACTGAAGCTTTCTTT. Amino acids: CASSPLDRYFLTRVGNTEAFF. The variable domain in full, with the rest retrieved from reference TRBV5-1 and TRBJ1-1, is KAGVTQTPRYLIKTRGQQVTLSCSPISGHRSVSWYQQTPGQGLQFLFEYFSETQRNKGNFPGRFSGRQFSNSRSEMNVSTLELGDSALYLCASSPLDRYFLTRVGNTEAFFGQGTRLTVV.

The table lists this clonotype with many counts. The V gene is TRBV5-1, the J gene TRBJ2-6, with no clear D. V lost 0 bases and J lost 1, with 2 bases in between. The CDR3 totals 14 residues. CDR1 is SGHRS, CDR2 YFSETQ, per germline. CDR3 bases: TGCGCCAGCAGCTTGGGGTCTGGGGCCAACGTCCTGACTTTC. It yields the protein CASSLGSGANVLTF.

In this sample, this clonotype turned up many times. The chain uses TRBV6-1 and TRBJ1-2; 9 nucleotides line up with TRBD1. V was clipped by 6 bases and J by 0 bases; unmatched bases: 11. The CDR3 is 17 residues long. The germline gives CDR1 MNHNS, CDR2 SASEGT. CDR3 protein: CASRPDRGSGSNYGYTF. The DNA of the CDR3 is TGTGCCAGCAGGCCTGACAGGGGGTCGGGCTCTAACTATGGCTACACCTTC.

Regarding this clonotype: A read error is possible here, since a much larger clone lies one base away. This sequence joins TRBV20-1 and TRBJ1-5; D unresolved. The CDR3 is made up of 14 amino acids. CDR1 and CDR2 (germline): DFQATT, SNEGSKA (reference sequence). The DNA of the CDR3 is TGCAGTGCTAGAGTGCCCACGGGCAATCAGCCCCGGCATTTT. Protein sequence: CSARVPTGNQPRHF.

This clonotype was observed at least ten times. Relative to the germline gene, one junction end is altered; a read error may explain this. This chain joins TRBV7-7 and TRBJ2-5; weak D call: TRBD2 (6 bases). The CDR3 sequence is 15 residues long. In germline, CDR1 is SSHAT, CDR2 FNYEAQ (reference sequence). In DNA, the CDR3 is TGTGCTAGCAGCCTCGTCGGGACTCCGCAAGAGACCCAGTACTTC. Protein product: CASSLVGTPQETQYF.

In its sample, this clonotype was seen a few times. The gene calls are TRBV12-5 and TRBJ2-1; TRBD1 agrees at 8 bases. The V gene's germline CDR1 is LGHNT and CDR2 FRNRAP. V lost 1 base to trimming and J lost 7 bases; unmatched junction nucleotides: 3. The CDR3 extends over 14 amino acids. CDR3 bases: TGTGCTAGTGGTTTGGGACAGGGGACGAATGAGCAGTTCTTC. This codes for CASGLGQGTNEQFF.

A note on this clonotype: Given a much more abundant clone one base away, this may be a read error. This chain links TRBV18 with TRBJ2-7; D might be TRBD1 or TRBD2, each matching 7 bases. The CDR3 has 12 amino acids. The ends were cut back, 5 bases at V and 10 bases at J, with 15 bases in the middle. Germline V gene data show CDR1 as KGHSH and CDR2 as LQKENI. CDR3 loop: CASSAGGDDQYF. DNA for the CDR3: TGTGCCAGCTCAGCAGGGGGGGATGATCAGTACTTC.

This clonotype came up many times. This chain links TRBV20-1 with TRBJ2-4, with 8 bases that match TRBD2. Germline loops: CDR1 DFQATT, CDR2 SNEGSKA (reference sequence). There are 16 residues in the CDR3. The trim removed 3 bases at V and 3 bases at J, leaving 10 bases unmatched. This chain's CDR3 is CSASDIAGSGKNIQYF. The CDR3 DNA sequence: TGCAGTGCTAGTGATATAGCGGGAAGTGGCAAAAACATTCAGTACTTC.

This clonotype occurred many times. V is TRBV27 and J is TRBJ2-1; unclear D gene. Germline values: CDR1 MNHEY, CDR2 SMNVEV (reference sequence). Trimming removed 8 bases at V and 2 bases at J, with 16 bases between. The CDR3 sequence is 15 residues long. The CDR3 protein is CASALGVAAYNEQFF. The CDR3 coding sequence is TGTGCCAGCGCTCTTGGTGTGGCCGCCTACAATGAGCAGTTCTTC.

This clonotype came up once. The rearrangement joins TRBV7-3 to TRBJ2-2; 7 nucleotides agree with TRBD2. The J segment lost 5 bases and the V segment lost 10 bases, leaving 10 bases of the junction unmatched. The CDR3 loop spans 14 amino acids. The V gene's germline CDR1 is SGHTA and CDR2 FQGTGA. CDR3 nucleotide sequence: TGTGCCATCAGTCTAGCGGAGAAAACCGGGGAGCTGTTTTTT. It translates to CAISLAEKTGELFF.

This clonotype was detected ten times or more. The J gene is TRBJ2-2, the V gene TRBV29-1, with 10 bases lining up with TRBD1. Per germline, CDR1 SQVTM and CDR2 ANQGSEA. The CDR3 has 14 residues. V dropped 7 bases and J dropped 6; count of bases not matched to a gene: 8. The CDR3 sequence is CSGGQGGYAGELFF. DNA for the CDR3: TGCAGCGGCGGACAGGGGGGTTATGCCGGGGAGCTGTTTTTT.

This clonotype appeared many times. The V call is TRBV18, the J call TRBJ1-5; a weak D match, TRBD1 (5 bases). The CDR3 length is 15 residues. The germline V gene has CDR1 KGHSH and CDR2 LQKENI. The V end was cut by 5 bases, the J end by 0 bases, with 11 bases between. The CDR3 loop is CASSSAQGSNQPQHF. CDR3 nucleotide sequence: TGTGCCAGCTCATCAGCCCAGGGTAGCAATCAGCCCCAGCATTTT.

In its sample, this clonotype was seen many times. The chain employs TRBV5-1 and TRBJ2-1, with 9 bases matching TRBD2. CDR1 is SGHRS and CDR2 is YFSETQ in the germline V gene. V trimming: 1 base; J trimming: 0 bases; junction bases outside the gene matches: 14. This CDR3 spans 20 amino acids. DNA of the CDR3: TGCGCCAGCAGCTTGATCCTTCGACTAGCGGTCACAAGCTCCTACAATGAGCAGTTCTTC. This encodes CASSLILRLAVTSSYNEQFF.

This clonotype was observed many times. The rearrangement links TRBV28 to TRBJ2-6; 7 bases agree with TRBD1. CDR1 is MDHEN, CDR2 SYDVKM, per germline. The CDR3 is 16 residues long. The ends lost 5 bases at V and 0 bases at J; junction bases unmatched: 4. CDR3 protein: CASSGQALSGANVLTF. CDR3 DNA: TGTGCCAGCAGTGGACAGGCGCTCTCTGGGGCCAACGTCCTGACTTTC.

This clonotype was observed at least ten times. This chain links TRBV7-2 with TRBJ2-7; unclear D gene. Germline V lookup: CDR1 SGHTA, CDR2 FQGNSA. Trimming cost V 5 bases and J 2 bases, with 13 bases left between them. The CDR3 length is 14 residues. For the CDR3, the DNA is TGTGCCAGCAGCGCCGGAAAGGGCACCTACGAGCAGTACTTC. As protein: CASSAGKGTYEQYF.

The table lists this clonotype with many counts. V gene TRBV9 combines with J gene TRBJ2-5, with 8 bases lining up with TRBD2. The trim removed 2 bases at V and 1 base at J, leaving 4 bases unmatched. CDR3 length: 15 residues. Germline V CDR1 and CDR2: SGDLS, YYNGEE. CDR3 bases: TGTGCCAGCAGCGTTGGCGGGAGGTTCCAAGAGACCCAGTACTTC. Its protein is CASSVGGRFQETQYF.

This clonotype was seen many times. The chain is built from TRBV7-2 and TRBJ2-7; D unresolved. Germline V lookup: CDR1 SGHTA, CDR2 FQGNSA. The length of the CDR3 is 12 residues. Trimming cost V 2 bases and J 3 bases, with 5 bases left between them. CDR3 protein: CASSLSGYEQYF. The DNA of the CDR3 is TGTGCCAGCAGCTTATCTGGCTACGAGCAGTACTTC.